Here is one TCR beta chain with its context. This sample is part of a study of control samples from healthy donors and cancer patients. The germline V and J ends were trimmed by 3 bases and 3 bases, with 15 bases remaining between them. Germline-derived CDR1 and CDR2 are SGHDT and YYEEEE. The length of the CDR3 is 16 residues. Profiled with immunoSEQ multiplex PCR; TCRdb holds only in-frame clones, not every one. Among more than 110,000 clones listed, approximately 86% were seen once. The V call is TRBV5-6, the J call TRBJ1-4; D is ambiguous. The specimen sequenced was blood. This receptor was taken from a woman aged 25 to 39 in good health. The CDR3: CASSSIIKGANEKLFF. As DNA, the CDR3 is TGTGCCAGCAGCTCAATAATCAAGGGAGCTAATGAAAAACTGTTTTTT.